Below, 25 T cell receptor beta chains from the same sample are listed, as sequenced in a study of blood T cell repertoires in COVID-19. Profiling relied on immunoSEQ multiplex PCR, and the TCRdb table lists in-frame clones only, not all of them. The repertoire holds under 150,000 clones, with 80% to 85% as singletons. Material: peripheral blood. These receptors came from a man aged 55 to 69 with acute or convalescent COVID-19.

This chain uses TRBV27 with TRBJ1-6; weak D call: TRBD1 (6 bases). Trimming shortened V by 5 bases and J by 7 bases, and 15 bases separated the two germline ends. CDR1 and CDR2 (germline): MNHEY, SMNVEV (reference sequence). CDR3 length: 15 amino acids. The CDR3 here is CASSTLQGGNSPLHF. The CDR3 region has the DNA TGTGCCAGCAGTACCCTACAGGGCGGGAATTCACCCCTCCACTTT.

The genes are TRBV4-1 and TRBJ2-2; 7 bases align to TRBD2. Trimming cost V 5 bases and J 4 bases; bases outside gene matches: 13. This CDR3 comprises 17 residues. Germline V gene sequence: CDR1 MGHRA, CDR2 YSYEKL. CDR3 loop: CASSYRGGSGTTGELFF. As DNA, the CDR3 is TGCGCCAGCAGCTACCGCGGGGGTAGCGGAACCACCGGGGAGCTGTTTTTT.

The J gene is TRBJ2-5, the V gene TRBV19; the match to TRBD1 covers 9 bases. The junction had 5 bases not matched to a gene; V was cut back by 5 bases and J by 4 bases. Per the germline V gene, CDR1 is LNHDA and CDR2 is SQIVND (reference sequence). The CDR3 has 14 amino acids. The CDR3 here is CASSAYRGRETQYF. In nucleotides, the CDR3 is TGTGCCAGTAGTGCCTACAGGGGGCGAGAGACCCAGTACTTC.

This sequence joins TRBV7-3 and TRBJ1-2; 8 nucleotides line up with TRBD1. CDR1 and CDR2 (germline): SGHTA, FQGTGA. V dropped 2 bases and J dropped 7; count of bases not matched to a gene: 6. This CDR3 has 14 residues. The CDR3 coding sequence is TGTGCCAGCAGCTTAGACAGGGGAGATGGTGGCTACACCTTC. Its translation: CASSLDRGDGGYTF.

The genes are TRBV19 and TRBJ2-7, with D tentatively TRBD1 (6 bases). The germline gives CDR1 LNHDA, CDR2 SQIVND (reference sequence). The CDR3 totals 18 residues. V lost 5 bases and J lost 0, with 23 bases in between. This CDR3 is CASSRSITFDRSSYEQYF. The CDR3 nucleotides read TGTGCCAGTAGTCGCAGCATCACTTTCGACAGGAGCTCCTACGAGCAGTACTTC.

This sequence joins TRBV7-3 and TRBJ2-3, with no clear D. The CDR3 is 15 amino acids. Between the trimmed V and J ends, which lost 0 bases and 6 bases, there was a span of 13 bases. Germline assignment: CDR1 SGHTA and CDR2 FQGTGA. In nucleotides, the CDR3 is TGTGCCAGCAGCTTAACGTCCAGGTGGATTGATACGCAGTATTTT. Translated: CASSLTSRWIDTQYF.

This chain uses TRBV10-1 with TRBJ1-1; no definite D call. The CDR3 has 15 amino acids. The ends were cut back, 0 bases at V and 1 base at J, with 9 bases in the middle. Germline CDR1 and CDR2: WNHNN and SYGVQD (reference sequence). The CDR3 sequence is CASSESTAGNTEAFF. The CDR3 DNA is TGCGCCAGCAGTGAGTCGACGGCGGGGAACACTGAAGCTTTCTTT.

This rearrangement joins TRBV28 to TRBJ2-1; tentatively, D is TRBD2 (5 bases). Trimming shortened V by 4 bases and J by 12 bases, and 13 bases separated the two germline ends. The CDR3 has 12 amino acids. Germline lookup yields CDR1 MDHEN and CDR2 SYDVKM. As DNA, the CDR3 is TGTGCCAGCAGTTCGACTATCAATTGGCAGTTCTTC. Translation: CASSSTINWQFF.

This chain links TRBV3-1 (or the pseudogene TRBV3-2) with TRBJ2-2; 7 bases align to TRBD1. The V gene end was trimmed by 6 bases and the J gene end by 7 bases; junction bases not matched to a gene: 14. Per the germline V gene, CDR1 is LGHDT and CDR2 is YNNKEL (reference sequence). CDR3 length equals 16 residues. The CDR3 protein is CASSRRLGGPIGELFF. In nucleotides, the CDR3 is TGTGCCAGCAGTCGACGTTTAGGGGGCCCTATCGGGGAGCTGTTTTTT.

The chain carries TRBV3-1 (or the pseudogene TRBV3-2) and TRBJ1-5; D is possibly TRBD1 (6 bases). The V gene's germline CDR1 is LGHDT and CDR2 YNNKEL (reference sequence). This CDR3 region has 14 residues. V lost 4 bases to trimming and J lost 10 bases, with 17 bases between them. CDR3 DNA: TGTGCCAGCAGCCCGGGACAAGCCGAGGAACCCCAGCATTTT. Translated: CASSPGQAEEPQHF.

The rearrangement uses TRBV24-1 and TRBJ1-2; 10 bases line up with TRBD1. V lost 2 bases and J lost 7; bases outside the gene matches: 6. Looked up from germline, CDR1 is KGHDR and CDR2 is SFDVKD. The CDR3 has 15 residues. The CDR3 coding sequence is TGTGCCACCAGTGATTCGGGGACAGGGGTGCCTGGCTACACCTTC. Its translation is CATSDSGTGVPGYTF.

The rearrangement joins TRBV19 to TRBJ2-7; 11 positions match TRBD2. This CDR3 has 16 amino acids. The trim removed 1 base at V and 3 bases at J, leaving 5 bases unmatched. Germline values: CDR1 LNHDA, CDR2 SQIVND (reference sequence). CDR3 protein: CASSIGGLAGGYEQYF. CDR3 DNA: TGTGCCAGTAGTATAGGAGGGCTAGCGGGAGGCTACGAGCAGTACTTC.

This clone has ten or more counts. The chain links TRBV11-3 to TRBJ2-5; 9 bases are a match to TRBD1. The CDR3 is 15 amino acids. With 0 bases clipped from V and 5 bases from J, the junction kept 4 bases outside the gene matches. Germline CDR1 and CDR2: SGHNT and YENEEA. CDR3 amino acids: CASSLEGQGTETQYF. The CDR3 bases are TGTGCCAGCAGCTTAGAGGGACAGGGCACGGAGACCCAGTACTTC.

In its sample, this clone was seen once. This chain links TRBV5-1 with TRBJ2-1; TRBD2 aligns across 8 bases. V trimming: 0 bases; J trimming: 5 bases; junction bases outside the gene matches: 4. The length of the CDR3 is 15 residues. Germline V gene data show CDR1 as SGHRS and CDR2 as YFSETQ. The CDR3 sequence: CASSLVGRVDNEQFF. In nucleotides, the CDR3 is TGCGCCAGCAGCTTGGTCGGGAGGGTCGACAATGAGCAGTTCTTC.

The J gene is TRBJ2-2, the V gene TRBV19; possibly TRBD1 for D (6 bases). This CDR3 has 14 amino acids. V lost 6 bases and J 3 bases, leaving 11 bases between the germline ends. Per germline, CDR1 LNHDA and CDR2 SQIVND (reference sequence). CDR3 protein: CASSYQGHTGELFF. CDR3 bases: TGTGCCAGTAGCTACCAGGGGCACACCGGGGAGCTGTTTTTT.

The gene calls are TRBV6-5 and TRBJ1-2; 7 bases fit TRBD1. This CDR3 has 13 amino acids. The germline V gene encodes CDR1 MNHEY and CDR2 SVGAGI. The V and J ends lost 9 bases and 3 bases, in that order; junction bases with no gene match: 7. The CDR3 region has the DNA TGTGCCAGTGGGCGGGACAGCTACTATGGCTACACCTTC. Translated, it gives CASGRDSYYGYTF.

This chain joins TRBV5-6 and TRBJ1-1; TRBD1 aligns across 7 bases. J was trimmed by 6 bases and V by 0 bases; bases with no gene match: 8. Germline CDR1 SGHDT, CDR2 YYEEEE. The CDR3 is 15 amino acids. This CDR3 reads CASSLGGRQGPEAFF. In DNA form, the CDR3 reads TGTGCCAGCAGCTTGGGAGGGCGACAGGGCCCTGAAGCTTTCTTT.

The V call is TRBV9, the J call TRBJ1-2; TRBD1 matches 7 bases. CDR1 is SGDLS and CDR2 is YYNGEE in the germline V gene. The CDR3 has 14 amino acids. V was pared by 1 base and J by 8 bases, with 8 bases of the junction left unmatched. The CDR3 DNA is TGTGCCAGCAGCGTAAACGTCAGGGACAGCGGCTACACCTTC. Amino acid sequence: CASSVNVRDSGYTF.

The genes are TRBV5-1 and TRBJ2-5, with D tentatively TRBD2 (5 bases). This CDR3 has 14 residues. Germline V CDR1 and CDR2: SGHRS, YFSETQ. The V end lost 7 bases, the J end lost 5 bases, and 18 bases lay between the germline ends. Here the CDR3 reads CASGPPGNEETQYF. DNA for the CDR3: TGCGCCAGCGGTCCCCCGGGGAACGAGGAGACCCAGTACTTC.

The V call is TRBV19, the J call TRBJ2-6; 7 bases align to TRBD1. The ends lost 5 bases at V and 3 bases at J; junction bases unmatched: 7. Germline lookup yields CDR1 LNHDA and CDR2 SQIVND (reference sequence). This CDR3 is 16 amino acids long. The CDR3 region has the DNA TGTGCCAGTAGTCCCCAGGGGGAAGGTGGGGCCAACGTCCTGACTTTC. Translating gives CASSPQGEGGANVLTF. Full variable domain (missing parts from reference TRBV19 and TRBJ2-6): DGGITQSPKYLFRKEGQNVTLSCEQNLNHDAMYWYRQDPGQGLRLIYYSQIVNDFQKGDIAEGYSVSREKKESFPLTVTSAQKNPTAFYLCASSPQGEGGANVLTFGAGSRLTVL.

This chain uses TRBV9 with TRBJ1-1; D not certain. Germline lookup yields CDR1 SGDLS and CDR2 YYNGEE. The CDR3 totals 13 residues. Between the trimmed V and J ends, which lost 0 bases and 5 bases, there was a span of 8 bases. The DNA of the CDR3 is TGTGCCAGCAGCGTAGGCGGGCGGACTGAAGCTTTCTTT. It codes for CASSVGGRTEAFF.

The gene calls are TRBV6-5 and TRBJ1-2; possible D gene TRBD1, 5 bases. In germline, CDR1 is MNHEY, CDR2 SVGAGI. V lost 5 bases to trimming and J lost 8 bases, with 18 bases between them. The length of the CDR3 is 14 residues. DNA for the CDR3: TGTGCCAGCAGTACGGACGCAGGGAGGAGCGGCTACACCTTC. Translation: CASSTDAGRSGYTF.

This clone occurred once. The chain joins TRBV29-1 to TRBJ2-2, with D unclear. The CDR3 has 14 amino acids. V was trimmed by 7 bases and J by 0 bases, leaving 12 bases between them. CDR1 is SQVTM and CDR2 is ANQGSEA in the germline V gene. CDR3 nucleotides: TGCAGCGCATCAAAAGCTGCGAACACCGGGGAGCTGTTTTTT. It is translated as CSASKAANTGELFF.

CDR3 loop: CASSLAGADGYTF. Written as DNA, the CDR3 is TGCGCCAGCAGCTTGGCAGGGGCGGATGGCTACACCTTC. V usage is TRBV5-1 and J usage is TRBJ1-2; D is possibly TRBD1 (6 bases). Germline V CDR1 and CDR2: SGHRS, YFSETQ. The CDR3 contains 13 residues. Trimming took off 0 bases at V and 6 bases at J, with 9 bases between the two ends. Variable domain in full (rest from reference TRBV5-1 and TRBJ1-2): KAGVTQTPRYLIKTRGQQVTLSCSPISGHRSVSWYQQTPGQGLQFLFEYFSETQRNKGNFPGRFSGRQFSNSRSEMNVSTLELGDSALYLCASSLAGADGYTFGSGTRLTVV.

The chain recombines TRBV6-1 with TRBJ2-2; 7 bases match TRBD2. Germline V CDR1 and CDR2: MNHNS, SASEGT. The CDR3 contains 15 residues. V lost 2 bases to trimming and J lost 4 bases; unmatched junction nucleotides: 4. CDR3: CASSEPGGGTGELFF. The CDR3 bases are TGTGCCAGCAGTGAACCCGGCGGGGGCACCGGGGAGCTGTTTTTT.